Described below is a single T cell receptor (beta chain) sequence and its context. The target antigen is unknown. The entry originates in a study of cytomegalovirus exposure and HLA in healthy donors. About the study: Within an early data release were approximately 85 million unique TCRs drawn from HLA-typed donors.

The primer mix had 60 Vbeta and 13 Jbeta primers. The assay was immunoSEQ multiplex PCR, and TCRdb's table has in-frame clones only and misses some. The data hold roughly 100,000 clones, with approximately 64% observed a single time. Study-level points and caveats: The likely origin of a cluster of highly shared sequence variants was a sequencing artifact. Relative to equally common others, HLA-associated TCR beta chains showed greater clonal expansion in a later analysis. The authors later linked a missense DCLRE1C variant to TCR beta V- and J-gene trimming.

The sequenced material came from PBMCs. The receptor was derived from a man in his 60s in good health and CMV-seronegative.

Written as DNA, the CDR3 is TGTGCCAACGACGGCGGGATAGCTAATGAAAAACTGTTTTTT. It encodes CANDGGIANEKLFF. The chain links TRBV27 to TRBJ1-4; no clear D. The CDR3 length is 14 residues. The germline V gene encodes CDR1 MNHEY and CDR2 SMNVEV (reference sequence). V lost 10 bases and J 3 bases, leaving 15 bases between the germline ends.